Below, 30 T cell receptor beta chains from the same sample are listed, as sequenced in a study of shared clonotypes between healthy human individuals. Profiling relied on immunoSEQ multiplex PCR, and the TCRdb table lists in-frame clones only, not all of them. Of 450,000 to 650,000 clones listed, 70% to 80% are singletons. Source material: PBMCs. These receptors were obtained from a woman in her thirties or forties in good health. Some clones in this sample may be carry-over from other donors' samples.

This clone was counted ten times or more. Other DNA sequences in the sample encode the same CDR3. The chain links TRBV5-1 to TRBJ2-7; 8 nucleotides match TRBD2. This CDR3 contains 15 residues. Germline V gives CDR1 SGHRS, CDR2 YFSETQ. V was clipped by 3 bases and J by 2 bases; unmatched bases: 7. The CDR3 loop reads CASSSLPGGPYEQYF. The CDR3 DNA sequence: TGCGCCAGCAGCTCGCTTCCGGGAGGGCCCTACGAGCAGTACTTC.

J is TRBJ1-3 and V is TRBV7-8; 10 positions agree with TRBD1. This CDR3 is 19 amino acids long. With 5 bases clipped from V and 0 bases from J, the junction kept 13 bases outside the gene matches. Germline V gives CDR1 SGHVS, CDR2 FQNEAQ. The DNA of the CDR3 is TGTGCCAGCAGCATCGCCCCCAGGACAGGGGGAGACTCTGGAAACACCATATATTTT. Translating gives CASSIAPRTGGDSGNTIYF. Full variable domain (missing parts from reference TRBV7-8 and TRBJ1-3): GAGVSQSPRYKVAKRGQDVALRCDPISGHVSLFWYQQALGQGPEFLTYFQNEAQLDKSGLPSDRFFAERPEGSVSTLKIQRTQQEDSAVYLCASSIAPRTGGDSGNTIYFGEGSWLTVV.

This clone was seen only once. The chain combines TRBV11-2 with TRBJ2-2; possible D gene TRBD2, 5 bases. V gave up 6 bases and J gave up 6 bases, with 20 bases separating them. The CDR3 has 16 amino acids. Per the germline V gene, CDR1 is SGHAT and CDR2 is FQNNGV. This CDR3 is CASSSTPPQRPGELFF. The CDR3, as DNA: TGTGCCAGCAGTTCCACCCCACCCCAGCGGCCCGGGGAGCTGTTTTTT.

J is TRBJ1-2 and V is TRBV29-1; tentative D call: TRBD1 (6 bases). V shed 3 bases and J shed 4 bases, with 18 bases lying between them. There are 15 residues in the CDR3. Germline V gives CDR1 SQVTM, CDR2 ANQGSEA. CDR3 sequence (DNA): TGCAGCGTTGAGAGCCAGACCGAGGACAGCTATGGCTACACCTTC. Its protein is CSVESQTEDSYGYTF.

V and J are TRBV5-6 and TRBJ1-2, with unresolved D. V lost 0 bases to trimming and J lost 3 bases, with 9 bases between them. This CDR3 has 14 amino acids. Germline CDR1 SGHDT, CDR2 YYEEEE. The DNA of the CDR3 is TGTGCCAGCAGCTTGGTCGGTATGGACTATGGCTACACCTTC. This gives the protein CASSLVGMDYGYTF.

The gene calls are TRBV6-4 and TRBJ2-5, with 7 bases lining up with TRBD2. Germline CDR1 and CDR2: MRHNA and SNTAGT. The junction had 9 bases not matched to a gene; V was cut back by 5 bases and J by 9 bases. There are 13 residues in the CDR3. Here the CDR3 reads CASSPDGAGAQYF. CDR3 DNA sequence: TGTGCCAGCAGTCCGGACGGGGCGGGAGCCCAGTACTTC.

The chain combines TRBV28 with TRBJ1-5; D call uncertain. The CDR3 sequence is 13 residues long. Germline V CDR1 and CDR2: MDHEN, SYDVKM. The V end was cut by 9 bases, the J end by 0 bases, with 9 bases between. This chain's CDR3 is CASSVGSNQPQHF. In nucleotides, the CDR3 is TGTGCCAGTAGCGTTGGTAGCAATCAGCCCCAGCATTTT.

This clone came up once. The V and J genes are TRBV7-9 and TRBJ1-2; D is uncertain. The germline gives CDR1 SEHNR, CDR2 FQNEAQ (reference sequence). V lost 1 base and J lost 0, with 9 bases in between. This CDR3 has 15 amino acids. CDR3 nucleotides: TGTGCCAGCAGCTTAGACGTCAGAACTAACTATGGCTACACCTTC. Its translation is CASSLDVRTNYGYTF.

The chain is built from TRBV6-6 and TRBJ2-7, with TRBD1 matching 11 bases. CDR3 length: 16 amino acids. Germline V gene sequence: CDR1 MNHNY, CDR2 SVGAGI (reference sequence). V shed 3 bases, J shed 4 bases, and the junction held 8 bases outside the gene matches. The CDR3 DNA follows: TGTGCCAGCAGTTATTACCGGGGACAGGGGGTTTACGAGCAGTACTTC. Its translation is CASSYYRGQGVYEQYF.

J is TRBJ2-7 and V is TRBV18; the D gene is possibly TRBD2 (6 bases). Trimming removed 1 base from V and 3 bases from J, with 16 bases in between. CDR3 size: 16 residues. Germline V gene lookup returns CDR1 KGHSH and CDR2 LQKENI. The CDR3 sequence is CASSPRIAGGIYEQYF. The CDR3 DNA sequence: TGTGCCAGCTCACCACGAATCGCCGGCGGGATCTACGAGCAGTACTTC.

V and J are TRBV18 and TRBJ2-6; unclear D gene. The V gene lost 0 bases and the J gene lost 0 bases, with 6 bases spanning the gap. Germline V gene lookup returns CDR1 KGHSH and CDR2 LQKENI. The CDR3 is 16 amino acids. CDR3 sequence reads: CASSPPGASGANVLTF. CDR3 DNA: TGTGCCAGCTCACCACCAGGAGCCTCTGGGGCCAACGTCCTGACTTTC. The variable domain in full, with the rest retrieved from reference TRBV18 and TRBJ2-6, is NAGVMQNPRHLVRRRGQEARLRCSPMKGHSHVYWYRQLPEEGLKFMVYLQKENIIDESGMPKERFSAEFPKEGPSILRIQQVVRGDSAAYFCASSPPGASGANVLTFGAGSRLTVL.

Of note for this clone: The same CDR3 arises from other DNA sequences in this sample as well. J is TRBJ2-5 and V is TRBV5-1; TRBD1 agrees at 9 bases. The better agreement between TRBJ2-7 and the DNA end casts doubt on the J call. Germline-derived CDR1 and CDR2 are SGHRS and YFSETQ. The CDR3 has 14 residues. The CDR3 sequence: CASSLGQGIGEQYF. The DNA for the CDR3 is TGCGCCAGCAGCCTGGGACAGGGTATCGGCGAGCAGTACTTC.

V is TRBV28 and J is TRBJ1-2; tentative D call: TRBD1 (6 bases). The CDR3 runs 14 residues. CDR1 is MDHEN and CDR2 is SYDVKM in the germline V gene. The V end lost 5 bases, the J end lost 1 base, and 11 bases lay between the germline ends. The DNA for the CDR3 is TGTGCCAGCAGTCGCCGGACAGTTAACTATGGCTACACCTTC. This sequence encodes CASSRRTVNYGYTF.

Only one count was recorded for this clone. The chain combines TRBV2 with TRBJ2-1; D remains ambiguous. Deletions cut 1 base from V and 0 bases from J, with 7 bases between. The CDR3 totals 15 residues. The germline gives CDR1 SNHLY, CDR2 FYNNEI. The CDR3 loop is CASSEGQLSYNEQFF. The CDR3 DNA follows: TGTGCCAGCAGTGAAGGGCAGCTCTCCTACAATGAGCAGTTCTTC.

The chain has TRBV6-4 and TRBJ2-1; TRBD1 is a possible D gene (6 bases). The CDR3 is 14 residues long. Trimming took 8 bases from V and 7 from J, leaving 18 bases between them. CDR1 and CDR2 (germline): MRHNA, SNTAGT. CDR3 coding DNA: TGTGCCAGCGCGGACACTAAAAGGGGGAATGAGCAGTTCTTC. Its protein is CASADTKRGNEQFF.

The gene calls are TRBV6-5 and TRBJ1-1; D remains unclear. The CDR3 is 14 residues long. Germline CDR1 MNHEY, CDR2 SVGAGI. Trimming cost V 0 bases and J 3 bases, with 8 bases left between them. DNA for the CDR3: TGTGCCAGCAGTTACTCGAGTTCGGACACTGAAGCTTTCTTT. This codes for CASSYSSSDTEAFF.

V usage is TRBV7-8 and J usage is TRBJ2-3, with TRBD2 matching 7 bases. The germline V gene has CDR1 SGHVS and CDR2 FQNEAQ. The V segment lost 3 bases and the J segment 2 bases; nucleotides outside the gene matches: 5. The CDR3 is 15 amino acids. Here the CDR3 reads CASSFTSGTTDTQYF. The CDR3 coding sequence is TGTGCCAGCAGCTTTACCAGCGGGACCACAGATACGCAGTATTTT.

CDR3 coding DNA: TGCGCCAGCAGCCAAGGACTAGCGGGAGTACGGTATGAGCAGTTCTTC. This gives the protein CASSQGLAGVRYEQFF. This chain uses TRBV4-1 with TRBJ2-1, with 12 positions matching TRBD2. The germline CDR1 and CDR2 sequences are MGHRA and YSYEKL. This CDR3 is built from 16 residues. J was trimmed by 8 bases and V by 1 base; bases with no gene match: 6.

There are a few counts of this clone. This sequence joins TRBV28 and TRBJ2-7; TRBD2 agrees at 10 bases. In germline, CDR1 is MDHEN, CDR2 SYDVKM. With 10 bases clipped from V and 3 bases from J, the junction kept 12 bases outside the gene matches. CDR3 length: 15 amino acids. The CDR3 loop is CATRPGLAGDYEQYF. As DNA, the CDR3 is TGTGCCACCAGGCCGGGGCTAGCGGGAGACTACGAGCAGTACTTC. Full variable domain (rest looked up from reference TRBV28 and TRBJ2-7): DVKVTQSSRYLVKRTGEKVFLECVQDMDHENMFWYRQDPGLGLRLIYFSYDVKMKEKGDIPEGYSVSREKKERFSLILESASTNQTSMYLCATRPGLAGDYEQYFGPGTRLTVT.

This clone was found a few times. This chain links TRBV11-2 with TRBJ1-5; D not certain. The CDR3 contains 15 residues. Germline V gives CDR1 SGHAT, CDR2 FQNNGV. V lost 1 base, J lost 1 base, and 8 bases lay in between. The CDR3 sequence is CASSLGLGSNQPQHF. For the CDR3, the DNA is TGTGCCAGCAGCTTAGGTTTGGGGAGCAATCAGCCCCAGCATTTT.

This rearrangement joins TRBV5-1 to TRBJ2-7; 10 bases are a match to TRBD2. Germline trimming cut 1 base from V and 3 bases from J; bases unmatched to any gene: 7. Per germline, CDR1 SGHRS and CDR2 YFSETQ. The CDR3 is 16 residues long. CDR3 loop: CASSLTLAGLLYEQYF. The DNA of the CDR3 is TGCGCCAGCAGCTTGACACTAGCGGGACTCCTCTACGAGCAGTACTTC.

This chain links TRBV18 with TRBJ1-1, with D unresolved. V was clipped by 4 bases and J by 0 bases, with 6 bases between them. The CDR3 has 13 residues. CDR1 is KGHSH and CDR2 is LQKENI in the germline V gene. The CDR3 DNA is TGTGCCAGCTCACAGGGTCTGAACACTGAAGCTTTCTTT. Residues: CASSQGLNTEAFF.

The rearrangement links TRBV30 to TRBJ1-2; no clear D gene. This CDR3 contains 14 residues. Germline CDR1 is GTSNPN and CDR2 is SVGIG (reference sequence). V lost 3 bases to trimming and J lost 2 bases, with 13 bases between them. The CDR3 here is CAWRLGYPNYGYTF. CDR3 sequence (DNA): TGTGCCTGGAGGTTGGGGTACCCCAACTATGGCTACACCTTC. Combining the CDR3 with reference TRBV30 and TRBJ1-2 gives the whole variable domain SQTIHQWPATLVQPVGSPLSLECTVEGTSNPNLYWYRQAAGRGLQLLFYSVGIGQISSEVPQNLSASRPQDRQFILSSKKLLLSDSGFYLCAWRLGYPNYGYTFGSGTRLTVV.

In regard to this clone: A far larger clone is a single base away, which makes a read error likely. This chain links TRBV4-3 with TRBJ2-5, with D unclear. The J call may be mistaken, given a closer DNA end match to TRBJ2-7. The CDR3 runs to 16 residues. CDR1 and CDR2 (germline): LGHNA, YSLEER. The CDR3 loop is CASSQGLSVLRAEQYF. The CDR3 coding sequence is TGCGCCAGCAGCCAGGGATTATCGGTACTCCGGGCCGAGCAGTACTTC.

The rearrangement uses TRBV28 and TRBJ2-1; the match to TRBD2 covers 12 bases. Germline trimming cut 4 bases from V and 6 bases from J; bases unmatched to any gene: 4. Per the germline V gene, CDR1 is MDHEN and CDR2 is SYDVKM. The CDR3 runs to 15 residues. The DNA of the CDR3 is TGTGCCAGCAGTTCGCTAGCGGGAGGGGCCAATGAGCAGTTCTTC. Amino acid sequence: CASSSLAGGANEQFF. The full variable domain, its missing parts supplied by reference TRBV28 and TRBJ2-1, is DVKVTQSSRYLVKRTGEKVFLECVQDMDHENMFWYRQDPGLGLRLIYFSYDVKMKEKGDIPEGYSVSREKKERFSLILESASTNQTSMYLCASSSLAGGANEQFFGPGTRLTVL.

The CDR3, as DNA: TGTGCCAGACGGGGGTCCTACGAGCAGTACTTC. Amino acids: CARRGSYEQYF. V is TRBV21-1 and J is TRBJ2-7; TRBD2, as called in the table, went unchecked against the DNA. TRBV21-1 is given as a pseudogene. The CDR3 has 11 residues.

V and J are TRBV27 and TRBJ2-2, with 10 bases identical to TRBD2. The trim removed 6 bases at V and 0 bases at J, leaving 4 bases unmatched. CDR1 is MNHEY and CDR2 is SMNVEV in the germline V gene (reference sequence). This CDR3 is 16 amino acids long. CDR3 residues: CASRRTSGTNTGELFF. The CDR3 DNA is TGTGCCAGCAGGAGGACTAGCGGAACGAACACCGGGGAGCTGTTTTTT.

This chain joins TRBV7-2 and TRBJ2-7, with a weak D call TRBD2 (6 bases). Trimming left V 5 bases short and J 3 bases short, with 14 bases between. The CDR3 contains 14 residues. Germline loops: CDR1 SGHTA, CDR2 FQGNSA. CDR3 sequence: CASSPRLVGYEQYF. CDR3 bases: TGTGCCAGCAGCCCAAGACTAGTGGGCTACGAGCAGTACTTC.

The J gene is TRBJ2-2, the V gene TRBV10-1; 7 bases fit TRBD1. V shed 4 bases and J 2 bases; nucleotides not matched to a gene: 4. There are 15 residues in the CDR3. CDR1 WNHNN and CDR2 SYGVQD come from the germline V gene (reference sequence). CDR3 bases: TGCGCCAGCAGTGTAACAGGGGACAACACCGGGGAGCTGTTTTTT. Amino acid sequence: CASSVTGDNTGELFF.

This chain links TRBV19 with TRBJ1-1; unclear D gene. V lost 4 bases and J lost 6, with 15 bases in between. Germline V gene lookup returns CDR1 LNHDA and CDR2 SQIVND (reference sequence). The CDR3 contains 14 residues. CDR3: CASSTDRRQPEAFF. The CDR3 nucleotides are TGTGCCAGTAGTACGGATCGTCGGCAGCCTGAAGCTTTCTTT.